The 24 T cell receptor beta chains listed next were all sequenced from one sample in a study of early T cells in non-severe SARS-CoV-2 infection. MiXCR, applied by TCRdb to the 5' RACE reads, yields one record per CDR3 protein. The sample yields roughly 120,000 distinct CDR3 sequences, over 9.5% seen once. Sequenced material: whole blood, taken at baseline. The receptors were sampled from an adult who was a healthcare worker with PCR-confirmed SARS-CoV-2 infection or an uninfected control (not recorded which).

The rearrangement links TRBV4-1 to TRBJ1-2; TRBD1 is a possible D gene (5 bases). CDR3 length: 16 amino acids. Germline loops: CDR1 MGHRA, CDR2 YSYEKL. V gave up 0 bases and J gave up 4 bases, with 15 bases separating them. The CDR3 bases are TGCGCCAGCAGCCAAGATCGGGGCGGGTTACCCTATGGCTACACCTTC. This gives the protein CASSQDRGGLPYGYTF.

This chain connects TRBV9 to TRBJ2-7; 7 positions agree with TRBD1. The CDR3 runs 13 residues. The V and J ends lost 3 bases and 3 bases, in that order; junction bases with no gene match: 3. From germline, CDR1 is SGDLS and CDR2 YYNGEE. The CDR3 protein is CASSEGQNYEQYF. The CDR3 region has the DNA TGTGCCAGCAGCGAGGGACAGAACTACGAGCAGTACTTC.

This clonotype was detected a few times. The gene calls are TRBV3-1 and TRBJ1-2; D gene uncertain. The CDR3 sequence is 14 residues long. Germline V gene lookup returns CDR1 LGHDT and CDR2 YNNKEL (reference sequence). V was trimmed by 0 bases and J by 4 bases, leaving 9 bases between them. The CDR3 region has the DNA TGTGCCAGCAGCCAAGATCCAGCATTCTATGGCTACACCTTC. As protein: CASSQDPAFYGYTF.

The table lists this clonotype with a few counts. The chain recombines TRBV14 with TRBJ1-3; D call uncertain. The germline V gene has CDR1 SGHDN and CDR2 FVKESK. This CDR3 is built from 14 residues. The germline V and J ends were trimmed by 4 bases and 0 bases, with 7 bases remaining between them. CDR3: CASSLVFSGNTIYF. CDR3 nucleotide sequence: TGTGCCAGCAGCCTAGTGTTCTCTGGAAACACCATATATTTT.

The chain recombines TRBV11-2 with TRBJ1-4; D is possibly TRBD1 (5 bases). The CDR3 totals 17 residues. Germline V lookup: CDR1 SGHAT, CDR2 FQNNGV. The germline V and J ends were trimmed by 5 bases and 0 bases, with 16 bases remaining between them. The CDR3 region is CASSRFGARTTNEKLFF. Here the CDR3 DNA reads TGTGCCAGCAGCCGATTCGGGGCGAGGACAACTAATGAAAAACTGTTTTTT.

The chain joins TRBV28 to TRBJ1-1; 8 bases map to TRBD1. The CDR3 totals 15 residues. Trimming cost V 5 bases and J 5 bases; bases outside gene matches: 10. Germline-derived CDR1 and CDR2 are MDHEN and SYDVKM. CDR3: CASSPAGQGKTEAFF. Written as DNA, the CDR3 is TGTGCCAGCAGTCCCGCCGGACAGGGTAAAACTGAAGCTTTCTTT.

This clonotype showed up many times. V usage is TRBV12-3 or TRBV12-4 and J usage is TRBJ2-7; a possible D gene is TRBD1 (5 bases). V shed 3 bases and J shed 0 bases, with 9 bases lying between them. The CDR3 covers 14 residues. The CDR3 spells CASSLGHPSYEQYF. DNA of the CDR3: TGTGCCAGCAGTTTGGGGCATCCCTCCTACGAGCAGTACTTC.

The chain uses TRBV4-1 and TRBJ1-1; D remains unclear. V was cut by 0 bases and J by 1 base, with 3 bases left in between. CDR3 length: 13 amino acids. Per germline, CDR1 MGHRA and CDR2 YSYEKL. In DNA, the CDR3 is TGCGCCAGCAGCCAAGACGAGAACACTGAAGCTTTCTTT. It codes for CASSQDENTEAFF.

The J gene is TRBJ1-4, the V gene TRBV29-1; a possible D gene is TRBD1 (5 bases). Germline loops: CDR1 SQVTM, CDR2 ANQGSEA. This CDR3 has 12 amino acids. V was trimmed by 6 bases and J by 8 bases, leaving 13 bases between them. The CDR3 region is CSVGGASEKLFF. The CDR3 DNA reads TGCAGCGTCGGAGGGGCCAGCGAAAAACTGTTTTTT.

V and J are TRBV13 and TRBJ2-1, with D hard to call. Trimming removed 0 bases from V and 12 bases from J, with 12 bases in between. The CDR3 runs 13 residues. From germline, CDR1 is PRHDT and CDR2 FYEKMQ (reference sequence). The CDR3 sequence is CASSLGAGSGQFF. Here the CDR3 DNA reads TGTGCCAGCAGCTTAGGGGCCGGGTCCGGGCAGTTCTTC.

This clonotype was recorded a few times. The chain employs TRBV5-1 and TRBJ2-1, with 8 bases fitting TRBD1. There are 15 residues in the CDR3. Trimming took 6 bases from V and 7 from J; bases not matched to a gene: 12. Germline assignment: CDR1 SGHRS and CDR2 YFSETQ. The CDR3 nucleotides read TGCGCCAGCAAGGACAGGGTTGAGGCAACAAATGAGCAGTTCTTC. Translated: CASKDRVEATNEQFF. Based on the CDR3 plus reference TRBV5-1 and TRBJ2-1, the full variable domain is KAGVTQTPRYLIKTRGQQVTLSCSPISGHRSVSWYQQTPGQGLQFLFEYFSETQRNKGNFPGRFSGRQFSNSRSEMNVSTLELGDSALYLCASKDRVEATNEQFFGPGTRLTVL.

This clonotype was counted only a few times. This chain connects TRBV7-2 to TRBJ2-5; 10 positions agree with TRBD1. Trimming cost V 6 bases and J 4 bases; bases outside gene matches: 2. The CDR3 runs 13 residues. The germline V gene encodes CDR1 SGHTA and CDR2 FQGNSA. CDR3 loop: CASRTGGGETQYF. The CDR3 DNA reads TGTGCCAGCAGGACAGGGGGCGGAGAGACCCAGTACTTC.

There are many counts of this clonotype. The chain joins TRBV7-3 to TRBJ2-5; 7 nucleotides line up with TRBD2. The V segment lost 5 bases and the J segment 4 bases; nucleotides outside the gene matches: 4. CDR1 is SGHTA, CDR2 FQGTGA, per germline. This CDR3 spans 13 amino acids. This CDR3 reads CASSVSSGETQYF. CDR3 DNA: TGTGCCAGCAGCGTTTCTAGCGGAGAGACCCAGTACTTC.

This chain links TRBV6-5 with TRBJ2-6, with 9 bases lining up with TRBD1. From germline, CDR1 is MNHEY and CDR2 SVGAGI. V trimming: 5 bases; J trimming: 1 base; junction bases outside the gene matches: 9. The CDR3 extends over 18 amino acids. CDR3 loop: CASSMGQGRRSGANVLTF. For the CDR3, the DNA is TGTGCCAGCAGTATGGGACAGGGCCGGAGATCTGGGGCCAACGTCCTGACTTTC.

This clonotype has just a few counts. The chain couples TRBV5-4 to TRBJ2-7; possible D gene TRBD1, 6 bases. This CDR3 has 14 amino acids. Looked up from germline, CDR1 is SGHNT and CDR2 is YYREEE (reference sequence). Trimming removed 2 bases at V and 2 bases at J, with 11 bases between. Here the CDR3 reads CASSFAGDTYEQYF. In DNA form, the CDR3 reads TGTGCCAGCAGCTTTGCAGGGGATACCTACGAGCAGTACTTC.

The chain employs TRBV15 and TRBJ2-1; perhaps TRBD2 as D (5 bases). The ends were cut back, 0 bases at V and 2 bases at J, with 11 bases in the middle. From germline, CDR1 is LNHNV and CDR2 YYDKDF (reference sequence). The CDR3 contains 16 residues. The CDR3 nucleotides are TGTGCCACCAGCAGAGAAGGGAGCACAACCTACAATGAGCAGTTCTTC. This gives the protein CATSREGSTTYNEQFF. Full variable domain (outside the CDR3, taken from reference TRBV15 and TRBJ2-1): DAMVIQNPRYQVTQFGKPVTLSCSQTLNHNVMYWYQQKSSQAPKLLFHYYDKDFNNEADTPDNFQSRRPNTSFCFLDIRSPGLGDTAMYLCATSREGSTTYNEQFFGPGTRLTVL.

Here the CDR3 DNA reads TGCAGTGCTAGAGATCTGCAGGGGGCGCAAAATGGCTACACCTTC. Its protein is CSARDLQGAQNGYTF. This sequence joins TRBV20-1 and TRBJ1-2, with TRBD1 identical over 8 bases. CDR3 length: 15 amino acids. Losses at the gene ends were 0 bases for V and 6 bases for J; bases not matched to a gene: 9. In germline, CDR1 is DFQATT, CDR2 SNEGSKA (reference sequence).

As DNA, the CDR3 is TGTGCCAGCACCCCGACAGTGAACACTGAAGCTTTCTTT. It specifies CASTPTVNTEAFF. V gene TRBV28 combines with J gene TRBJ1-1; TRBD1 is a possible D gene (5 bases). This CDR3 has 13 residues. Per germline, CDR1 MDHEN and CDR2 SYDVKM. The V end lost 7 bases, the J end lost 0 bases, and 9 bases lay between the germline ends. Variable domain in full (rest from reference TRBV28 and TRBJ1-1): DVKVTQSSRYLVKRTGEKVFLECVQDMDHENMFWYRQDPGLGLRLIYFSYDVKMKEKGDIPEGYSVSREKKERFSLILESASTNQTSMYLCASTPTVNTEAFFGQGTRLTVV.

This clonotype was observed a handful of times. The chain joins TRBV7-2 to TRBJ1-5; maybe TRBD1 (6 bases). The V gene's germline CDR1 is SGHTA and CDR2 FQGNSA. This CDR3 has 14 amino acids. Trimming removed 3 bases at V and 7 bases at J, with 13 bases between. The CDR3: CASSFSGGEQPQHF. As DNA, the CDR3 is TGTGCCAGCAGCTTTAGCGGGGGCGAACAGCCCCAGCATTTT.

This clonotype was recorded a few times. The chain carries TRBV5-4 and TRBJ2-7, with D unclear. With 0 bases removed from V and 5 bases from J, the gap between germline ends came to 6 bases. The CDR3 totals 12 residues. Germline CDR1 is SGHNT and CDR2 is YYREEE (reference sequence). This chain's CDR3 is CASSLDWHEQYF. The DNA for the CDR3 is TGTGCCAGCAGCTTGGACTGGCACGAGCAGTACTTC.

This clonotype was counted only a few times. The rearrangement uses TRBV7-6 and TRBJ1-6; 10 bases are shared with TRBD1. This CDR3 has 14 amino acids. CDR1 is SGHVS and CDR2 is FNYEAQ in the germline V gene. V lost 3 bases and J lost 8; bases outside the gene matches: 1. CDR3 residues: CASSFGQGDSPLHF. The CDR3 DNA is TGTGCCAGCAGCTTCGGACAGGGGGATTCACCCCTCCACTTT.

As for this clonotype: The junction does not match germline at one end; this may be a read error. The chain links TRBV12-5 to TRBJ2-2, with D maybe TRBD1 (5 bases). Germline V CDR1 and CDR2: LGHNT, FRNRAP. This CDR3 region has 17 residues. CDR3: CASDLQGSVANTGELFF. CDR3 nucleotide sequence: TGTGCTAGTGATTTGCAGGGTTCGGTAGCGAACACCGGGGAGCTGTTTTTT. The variable domain in full, with the rest retrieved from reference TRBV12-5 and TRBJ2-2, is DARVTQTPRHKVTEMGQEVTMRCQPILGHNTVFWYRQTMMQGLELLAYFRNRAPLDDSGMPKDRFSAEMPDATLATLKIQPSEPRDSAVYFCASDLQGSVANTGELFFGEGSRLTVL.

This clonotype turned up a few times. This chain uses TRBV20-1 with TRBJ2-7, with D possibly matching TRBD1 (6 bases). The CDR3 totals 12 residues. Germline values: CDR1 DFQATT, CDR2 SNEGSKA (reference sequence). V lost 2 bases, J lost 2 bases, and 7 bases lay in between. CDR3 sequence reads: CSARRDTYEQYF. The DNA for the CDR3 is TGCAGTGCTAGAAGGGACACCTACGAGCAGTACTTC.

The chain has TRBV5-4 and TRBJ2-7; TRBD1 matches 9 bases. Germline CDR1 reads SGHNT; CDR2 reads YYREEE (reference sequence). The CDR3 contains 17 residues. After removal of 4 bases from V and 3 bases from J, the junction contained 14 bases not matched to a gene. Here the CDR3 DNA reads TGTGCCAGCAGCCCAGACCTCTCCCGGGACAGGGACTACGAGCAGTACTTC. Translating it yields CASSPDLSRDRDYEQYF.